Below, 11 T cell receptor beta chains from the same sample are listed, as sequenced in a study of T cells in women clearing cervical HPV infection. The protocol was immunoSEQ multiplex PCR, while the TCRdb copy is restricted to in-frame clones and leaves out a portion. The sample totals approximately 33,000 clones. Sample: blood buffy coat. Receptors were obtained from a woman aged 18 to 75 with a cervical HPV16 infection that either progressed to CIN3+ or cleared (not recorded which).

The CDR3 bases that were read are TGTGCCAGTACCGACAGCTCCCGGGAAAAG. Encoded protein: CASTDSSREK. The entire CDR3 protein reads CASTDSSREKLFF. V usage is TRBV19 and J usage is TRBJ2-2; D might be TRBD1 or TRBD2, each matching 5 bases. The read finishes 3 residues shy of the CDR3 end, and the germline J gene is used to complete it. Per germline, CDR1 LNHDA and CDR2 SQIVND (reference sequence). The CDR3 is made up of 13 amino acids.

CDR3 residues: CASTLGSSSFIRTEAFF. The CDR3 DNA, read in part, is TGTGCCAGTACCCTAGGTTCCAGCTCTTTTATTCGGACTGAA. The chain has TRBV19 and TRBJ1-1; D uncertain. The CDR3 end lies 3 residues beyond the end of the read and is filled in from the germline J gene. The V end was cut by 7 bases, the J end by 5 bases, with 26 bases between. The CDR3 has 17 residues. Germline CDR1 and CDR2: LNHDA and SQIVND (reference sequence).

As regards this clone: The read halts 3 residues ahead of the CDR3 end, with the missing end drawn from the germline J gene. The V and J genes are TRBV18 and TRBJ1-1; D is possibly TRBD1 (6 bases). This CDR3 has 13 amino acids. The germline gives CDR1 KGHSH, CDR2 LQKENI. The part of the CDR3 DNA that was read is TGTGCCAGCTCCGACGGACAGCAAGAGACA. Protein sequence: CASSDGQQET. In full, the CDR3 is CASSDGQQETAFF.

Remarks on this clone: Read data end 3 residues before the CDR3 end; the end is taken from the germline J gene. The chain has TRBV5-6 and TRBJ2-3; possibly TRBD2 for D (6 bases). CDR3 length: 14 amino acids. The germline V gene has CDR1 SGHDT and CDR2 YYEEEE. V lost 2 bases to trimming and J lost 4 bases, with 11 bases between them. The CDR3 bases that were read are TGTGCCAGCAGCTTCCAGCGGGTGGCAGATACG. It translates to CASSFQRVADT. The CDR3, in full, reads CASSFQRVADTQYF.

About this clone: The CDR3 is cut off 3 residues early in the read; its end comes from the germline J gene. The V gene is TRBV5-1, the J gene TRBJ2-2; TRBD1 is a possible D gene (5 bases). The CDR3 extends over 15 amino acids. Germline CDR1 reads SGHRS; CDR2 reads YFSETQ. The DNA read from the CDR3 is TGCGCCAGCAGGGAACGCTTCTCTGGGGCCAACGTG. This encodes CASRERFSGANV. The whole CDR3 reads CASRERFSGANVLFF.

Turning to this clone: Coverage ceases 3 residues before the CDR3 finishes, and the germline J gene fills in the end. The chain employs TRBV6-2 or TRBV6-3 and TRBJ2-7; 9 positions agree with TRBD1. Germline lookup yields CDR1 MNHEY and CDR2 SVGEGT. With V trimmed by 6 bases and J by 5 bases, 5 bases remained unmatched. The CDR3 extends over 13 amino acids. The DNA read from the CDR3 is TGTGCCAGCAGCTGGACAGGGGCCCACGAG. The encoded protein is CASSWTGAHE. In full, the CDR3 reads CASSWTGAHEQYF.

Remarks on this clone: Sequencing ends 3 residues short of the CDR3 end; the germline J gene provides the rest. The genes are TRBV2 and TRBJ1-4; 8 positions match TRBD1. With 6 bases clipped from V and 8 bases from J, the junction kept 11 bases outside the gene matches. The CDR3 spans 15 residues. Germline assignment: CDR1 SNHLY and CDR2 FYNNEI. The covered CDR3 bases are TGTGCCAGCAGAACATCGGACAGGGTTCGCGAAAAA. Its protein is CASRTSDRVREK. The entire CDR3 sequence reads CASRTSDRVREKLFF. The whole variable domain, remainder taken from reference TRBV2 and TRBJ1-4, is EPEVTQTPSHQVTQMGQEVILRCVPISNHLYFYWYRQILGQKVEFLVSFYNNEISEKSEIFDDQFSVERPDGSNFTLKIRSTKLEDSAMYFCASRTSDRVREKLFFGSGTQLSVL.

A remark on this clone: An end of the junction does not agree with germline; a read error may underlie this. Coverage ceases 3 residues before the CDR3 finishes, and the germline J gene fills in the end. The J gene is TRBJ1-2, the V gene TRBV2, with TRBD1 as a possible D gene (5 bases). This CDR3 is built from 15 residues. In germline, CDR1 is SNHLY, CDR2 FYNNEI. The covered CDR3 bases are TGTGCCAGAACAGGAAACTACCCAAGGGACTATGGT. Translated, it gives CARTGNYPRDYG. From start to end, the CDR3 is CARTGNYPRDYGYTF.

Remarks on this clone: From the germline J gene comes the end of the CDR3, since the read stops 3 residues before it. The J gene is TRBJ2-3, the V gene TRBV4-2; 14 bases are shared with TRBD2. The V segment lost 4 bases and the J segment 3 bases; nucleotides outside the gene matches: 12. Germline V gene data show CDR1 as LGHNA and CDR2 as YNFKEQ. This CDR3 comprises 19 residues. The part of the CDR3 DNA that was read is TGTGCCAGCAGCCGTCGTACCAAGGGACTAGCGGGAGAGACAGATACG. Translated: CASSRRTKGLAGETDT. The complete CDR3 reads CASSRRTKGLAGETDTQYF.

Comment on this clone: The read gets to within 3 residues of the CDR3 end, and the germline J gene fills in the rest. The V and J genes are TRBV18 and TRBJ1-1, with 8 bases matching TRBD1. The CDR3 is 14 residues long. J was trimmed by 5 bases and V by 3 bases; bases with no gene match: 5. Per the germline V gene, CDR1 is KGHSH and CDR2 is LQKENI. The CDR3: CASSPDREGTEAFF. Partial CDR3 DNA: TGTGCCAGCTCACCGGACAGGGAAGGTACTGAA.

In the case of this clone: Read data end 3 residues before the CDR3 end; the end is taken from the germline J gene. The rearrangement joins TRBV18 to TRBJ1-4, with 7 bases lining up with TRBD1. The V and J ends lost 4 bases and 8 bases, in that order; junction bases with no gene match: 13. Germline CDR1 reads KGHSH; CDR2 reads LQKENI. This CDR3 region has 16 residues. Incomplete CDR3 DNA: TGTGCCAGCTCACTATGGAAGGGGGCGGTTTCGGAAAAA. Amino acid sequence: CASSLWKGAVSEK. The whole CDR3 protein is CASSLWKGAVSEKLFF.